A selection of T cell receptor beta chains follows, all from one sample in a study of T cells in Graves' hyperthyroidism and ophthalmopathy. Using its own MiXCR run on the multiplex PCR reads, TCRdb lists one record per CDR3 protein. The sample yields over 250,000 distinct CDR3 sequences, roughly 13% seen once. The sequencing sample was made of blood. Source of these receptors: a woman aged 35 to 49 with Graves' ophthalmopathy. CDR3s include the opening cysteine and the closing phenylalanine or tryptophan. D genes are given only for firm matches. Clone size, where shown, is once, few, many, or a class for clones that have expanded.

D	V	size	length	J	DNA	CDR3
-	TRBV20-1	-	15	TRBJ1-5	TGCAGTGCTAGAGATTTTGGACAGCCCAGGCAGCCCCAGCATTTT	CSARDFGQPRQPQHF
-	TRBV12-3/TRBV12-4	few	15	TRBJ2-1	TGTGCCAGCAGTTCAAATGGGGGAGCGAACAATGAGCAGTTCTTC	CASSSNGGANNEQFF
TRBD2	TRBV5-6	few	19	TRBJ2-1	TGTGCCAGCAGCTTGCTGGGGGGACTAGCGGAGGGTAGGTTGGATGAGCAGTTCTTC	CASSLLGGLAEGRLDEQFF
-	TRBV28	many	14	TRBJ2-5	TGTGCCAGCAGTACACCTAGTTATACATCGCTCCAGTACTTC	CASSTPSYTSLQYF
-	TRBV20-1	-	16	TRBJ2-1	TGCAGTGCTAGAAAGGGGGCCGGGAGCTCCTACAATGAGCAGTTCTTC	CSARKGAGSSYNEQFF
TRBD2	TRBV20-1	-	14	TRBJ2-7	TGCAGTGCTATTAATCTAGCGGGAGGAGGTGAGCAGTACTTC	CSAINLAGGGEQYF
-	TRBV19	-	16	TRBJ1-4	TGTGCCAGTAGTATGGTGTCGGAAGGGACTAATGAAAAACTGTTTTTT	CASSMVSEGTNEKLFF
TRBD2	TRBV6-4	few	15	TRBJ2-1	TGTGCCAGCAGACACACTAGCGGGAGCACCAATGAGCAGTTCTTC	CASRHTSGSTNEQFF
-	TRBV4-1	few	15	TRBJ1-1	TGCGCCAGCAGCCAATCCGCAGGGAGAGTCGCTGAAGCTTTCTTT	CASSQSAGRVAEAFF
-	TRBV2	-	13	TRBJ2-1	TGTGCCAGCAGTTCAGACTCACACAATGAGCAGTTCTTC	CASSSDSHNEQFF
TRBD2	TRBV10-3	-	17	TRBJ2-5	TGTGCCATCAGTGAGGCTGGGACTAGCGGGGGCGGGGAGACCCAGTACTTC	CAISEAGTSGGGETQYF
TRBD2	TRBV20-1	many	13	TRBJ2-7	TGCAGTGCTACACCGGGACTAGCCTACGAGCAGTACTTC	CSATPGLAYEQYF
TRBD2	TRBV19	many	13	TRBJ2-7	TGTGCCAGTACCCGGCGGGGGTCGGACGAGCAGTACTTC	CASTRRGSDEQYF
-	TRBV5-6	-	13	TRBJ1-1	TGTGCCAGCACCGCCGGACCCGAATCTGAAGCTTTCTTT	CASTAGPESEAFF
TRBD1	TRBV20-1	once	14	TRBJ1-2	TGCAGTGCTGAGGGGGCTGGATCCTTCTATGGCTACACCTTC	CSAEGAGSFYGYTF
TRBD2	TRBV29-1	-	16	TRBJ2-2	TGCAGCGTGGCCCCCGGGACTAGCGGGAGTCACGGGGAGCTGTTTTTT	CSVAPGTSGSHGELFF
-	TRBV11-2	many	13	TRBJ1-2	TGTGCCAGCAGCTTAGAGGGTACCTATGGCTACACCTTC	CASSLEGTYGYTF
TRBD2	TRBV11-2	many	16	TRBJ2-2	TGTGCCAGCAGCACTACGCGGGGGGGATACACCGGGGAGCTGTTTTTT	CASSTTRGGYTGELFF
-	TRBV5-4	-	14	TRBJ1-1	TGTGCCAGCAGCTTGGCACAGGGCTCGAGTGAAGCTTTCTTT	CASSLAQGSSEAFF